This T cell receptor beta chain was observed in a study of T-cell memory formation after mild COVID-19. Libraries for TCRalpha and TCRbeta carried sample barcodes and unique molecular identifiers via 5'RACE. One entry per CDR3 protein results from TCRdb running MiXCR on the 5' RACE reads. The sample lists about half a million distinct CDR3 sequences; 15% to 20% were seen once. General observations from the study: While clones contracting from day 15 to 85 were balanced between CD4 and CD8, later expanders leaned CD4+. That cross-reactive memory joined was suggested by some responding clones appearing in pre-infection memory.

This clonotype was recorded many times. The antigen remains unidentified. V lost 4 bases and J lost 2, with 6 bases in between. Germline lookup yields CDR1 KGHDR and CDR2 SFDVKD. The CDR3 is 13 residues long. The specimen sequenced was PBMCs or a T cell subset sorted from them (not recorded which). This chain uses TRBV24-1 with TRBJ2-3; D unclear. This TCR derives from an adult woman who had mild COVID-19 (a few samples of this study predate the infection). Cell type and time point are not known. The CDR3 sequence: CATSEENTDTQYF. DNA of the CDR3: TGTGCCACCAGTGAGGAAAACACAGATACGCAGTATTTT.